The 17 T cell receptor beta chains below were found in one sample sequenced in a study of response to subunit inactivated influenza vaccine. TCRdb re-called the RT-PCR reads through MiXCR, storing one row per CDR3 protein. The top ten clones hold under 13% of a sample with around 320,000 distinct CDR3 sequences, around 20% of them seen once. The material was PBMCs from blood, obtained about 20 months after vaccination. The origin of the receptors is a man aged 50 to 75 who received an inactivated influenza vaccine.

The chain joins TRBV20-1 to TRBJ1-2; TRBD1 matches 7 bases. CDR3 size: 13 residues. CDR1 DFQATT and CDR2 SNEGSKA come from the germline V gene (reference sequence). Trimming took 1 base from V and 7 from J; bases not matched to a gene: 6. As DNA, the CDR3 is TGCAGTGCTAGAGTCACAGGGGTTTTTGGCTACACCTTC. Amino acids: CSARVTGVFGYTF.

This clonotype was counted between two and nine times. The rearrangement links TRBV20-1 to TRBJ1-2; a weak D match, TRBD1 (5 bases). The CDR3 runs 13 residues. From germline, CDR1 is DFQATT and CDR2 SNEGSKA (reference sequence). Trimming took off 3 bases at V and 6 bases at J, with 14 bases between the two ends. The CDR3 loop is CSARGPPGHGYTF. The CDR3 DNA is TGCAGTGCTAGGGGACCCCCGGGCCATGGCTACACCTTC.

V and J are TRBV10-3 and TRBJ1-1, with 10 nucleotides matching TRBD1. The CDR3 has 15 amino acids. CDR1 is ENHRY, CDR2 SYGVKD, per germline. Germline trimming cut 4 bases from V and 13 bases from J; bases unmatched to any gene: 15. CDR3 nucleotides: TGTGCCATCAGTGGCCGGGACAGGGGCCCTAGTGGAGTTTTCTTT. It yields the protein CAISGRDRGPSGVFF.

This clonotype was found many times. The V gene is TRBV29-1, the J gene TRBJ2-2; D possibly corresponds to TRBD1 (6 bases). Germline lookup yields CDR1 SQVTM and CDR2 ANQGSEA. The CDR3 contains 13 residues. V gave up 4 bases and J gave up 1 base, with 7 bases separating them. CDR3: CSVAGQNTGELFF. The CDR3 bases are TGCAGCGTTGCGGGACAGAACACCGGGGAGCTGTTTTTT.

This clonotype showed up many times. The chain carries TRBV18 and TRBJ1-2, with unresolved D. CDR1 is KGHSH and CDR2 is LQKENI in the germline V gene. CDR3 size: 12 residues. Trimming pared 6 bases from V and 4 bases from J, leaving 9 bases between. The CDR3 DNA sequence: TGTGCCAGCTCCGTCGATGGCTATGGCTACACCTTC. This sequence encodes CASSVDGYGYTF. The whole variable domain, filled in from reference TRBV18 and TRBJ1-2, reads NAGVMQNPRHLVRRRGQEARLRCSPMKGHSHVYWYRQLPEEGLKFMVYLQKENIIDESGMPKERFSAEFPKEGPSILRIQQVVRGDSAAYFCASSVDGYGYTFGSGTRLTVV.

This clonotype was found a few times. The rearrangement joins TRBV5-6 to TRBJ1-1, with 7 bases lining up with TRBD1. The CDR3 covers 16 residues. Germline V gene sequence: CDR1 SGHDT, CDR2 YYEEEE. The J segment lost 1 base and the V segment lost 4 bases, leaving 10 bases of the junction unmatched. The CDR3 region has the DNA TGTGCCAGCAGCCAACTAAACAGGGGAGCGAACACTGAAGCTTTCTTT. This encodes CASSQLNRGANTEAFF.

This clonotype has only a few counts. This CDR3 reads CASSGGSFTDTQYF. The CDR3 nucleotides read TGCGCCAGCAGCGGAGGGTCCTTCACAGATACGCAGTATTTT. The chain couples TRBV5-1 to TRBJ2-3, with D perhaps matching TRBD2 (6 bases). Deletions cut 4 bases from V and 2 bases from J, with 11 bases between. The CDR3 totals 14 residues. CDR1 is SGHRS, CDR2 YFSETQ, per germline. The whole variable domain, remainder taken from reference TRBV5-1 and TRBJ2-3, is KAGVTQTPRYLIKTRGQQVTLSCSPISGHRSVSWYQQTPGQGLQFLFEYFSETQRNKGNFPGRFSGRQFSNSRSEMNVSTLELGDSALYLCASSGGSFTDTQYFGPGTRLTVL.

J is TRBJ1-5 and V is TRBV4-3; D ambiguous. The CDR3 length is 16 residues. The germline V and J ends were trimmed by 0 bases and 5 bases, with 14 bases remaining between them. From germline, CDR1 is LGHNA and CDR2 YSLEER. CDR3 nucleotide sequence: TGCGCCAGCAGCCAAGAGCCCGGCAGCGGTTATCAGCCCCAGCATTTT. This encodes CASSQEPGSGYQPQHF.

The chain employs TRBV6-2 or TRBV6-3 and TRBJ1-1; D call uncertain. V was trimmed by 4 bases and J by 0 bases, leaving 6 bases between them. The CDR3 is 13 residues long. Germline CDR1 reads MNHEY; CDR2 reads SVGEGT. In nucleotides, the CDR3 is TGTGCCAGCAGTTTCTTCGTGAACACTGAAGCTTTCTTT. Amino acids: CASSFFVNTEAFF.

V is TRBV20-1 and J is TRBJ2-5; D remains unclear. V was cut by 3 bases and J by 2 bases, with 4 bases left in between. CDR3 length: 11 residues. Germline assignment: CDR1 DFQATT and CDR2 SNEGSKA (reference sequence). The chain's CDR3 is CSASTQETQYF. The DNA of the CDR3 is TGCAGTGCTAGTACGCAAGAGACCCAGTACTTC.

This clonotype was counted ten times or more. The chain has TRBV7-8 and TRBJ1-1, with 11 bases identical to TRBD1. Germline V gene lookup returns CDR1 SGHVS and CDR2 FQNEAQ. V shed 5 bases, J shed 1 base, and the junction held 9 bases outside the gene matches. The CDR3 has 17 residues. The CDR3 reads CASSPRTGGRRNTEAFF. CDR3 bases: TGTGCCAGCAGCCCCCGGACAGGGGGCAGGAGGAACACTGAAGCTTTCTTT.

This clonotype was seen repeatedly, ten times or more. The chain links TRBV20-1 to TRBJ1-2, with TRBD1 matching over 10 bases. The CDR3 consists of 13 residues. CDR1 is DFQATT, CDR2 SNEGSKA, per germline (reference sequence). V trimming: 7 bases; J trimming: 4 bases; junction bases outside the gene matches: 6. DNA of the CDR3: TGCAGTGTCGCGACAGGGGGCGGCTATGGCTACACCTTC. Translated, it gives CSVATGGGYGYTF.

The V call is TRBV7-6, the J call TRBJ2-2; possibly TRBD2 for D (6 bases). The germline V gene encodes CDR1 SGHVS and CDR2 FNYEAQ. CDR3 length: 13 amino acids. The V end lost 3 bases, the J end lost 6 bases, and 8 bases lay between the germline ends. The CDR3 sequence is CASSFWGAGELFF. CDR3 coding DNA: TGTGCCAGCAGCTTTTGGGGGGCCGGGGAGCTGTTTTTT.

The chain combines TRBV28 with TRBJ1-1, with D perhaps TRBD1 (6 bases). Looked up from germline, CDR1 is MDHEN and CDR2 is SYDVKM. With 5 bases removed from V and 1 base from J, the gap between germline ends came to 20 bases. The CDR3 runs 17 residues. In DNA form, the CDR3 reads TGTGCCAGCAGTCTAGGGGGTTTTTGGGGAGCGAACACTGAAGCTTTCTTT. As protein: CASSLGGFWGANTEAFF.

This clonotype has just a few counts. V and J are TRBV12-3 or TRBV12-4 and TRBJ1-5; D might be TRBD1 (5 bases). This CDR3 contains 14 residues. The germline V and J ends were trimmed by 6 bases and 7 bases, with 16 bases remaining between them. CDR3 nucleotides: TGTGCCAGCAGGCCCGGGACCGCCCAACAGCCCCAGCATTTT. Translation: CASRPGTAQQPQHF.

The chain joins TRBV12-3 or TRBV12-4 to TRBJ1-1; D may be TRBD1 (6 bases). With 7 bases removed from V and 6 bases from J, the gap between germline ends came to 15 bases. The length of the CDR3 is 13 residues. Here the CDR3 DNA reads TGTGCCAGCACCCTGACAGGTAGTCCTGAAGCTTTCTTT. It codes for CASTLTGSPEAFF.

This CDR3 is CASSPGLHSYNEQFF. The CDR3 DNA sequence: TGTGCCAGCAGTCCGGGACTACACTCCTACAATGAGCAGTTCTTC. The V call is TRBV6-2 or TRBV6-3, the J call TRBJ2-1; 7 bases map to TRBD2. The CDR3 has 15 amino acids. The V and J ends lost 5 bases and 0 bases, in that order; junction bases with no gene match: 4. Germline CDR1 and CDR2: MNHEY and SVGEGT.